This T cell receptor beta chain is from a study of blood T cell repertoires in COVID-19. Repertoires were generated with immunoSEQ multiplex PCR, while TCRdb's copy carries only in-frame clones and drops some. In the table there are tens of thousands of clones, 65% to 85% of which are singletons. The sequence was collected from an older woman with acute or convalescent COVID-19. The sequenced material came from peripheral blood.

The DNA of the CDR3 is TGTGCCAGCAGTTACAGGACTAAGTACGAGCAGTACTTC. Protein product: CASSYRTKYEQYF. The chain employs TRBV6-5 and TRBJ2-7, with D perhaps TRBD2 (6 bases). From germline, CDR1 is MNHEY and CDR2 SVGAGI. The CDR3 covers 13 residues. With 2 bases removed from V and 4 bases from J, the gap between germline ends came to 9 bases.